The 15 T cell receptor beta chains below all came from one sample that was sequenced in a study of blood T cells in healthy people across ages. A second PCR of 7 to 11 cycles used a sample-barcoded 5' primer and a J-beta primer mix. TCRdb ran MiXCR on the 5' RACE reads and lists one entry per CDR3 protein. Counted here are 270,000 or so distinct CDR3 sequences, 25% to 30% occurring once; the ten biggest clones make up about 30%. The sequencing input was blood. These receptors came from a woman in her 70s in good health.

This clonotype was recorded at least ten times. The J gene is TRBJ2-2, the V gene TRBV7-2; D gene ambiguous. V dropped 6 bases and J dropped 6 bases, with 11 bases sitting between them. The CDR3 loop spans 13 amino acids. Germline V CDR1 and CDR2: SGHTA, FQGNSA. The CDR3 here is CASRLSTSGELFF. The CDR3 DNA reads as TGTGCCAGCAGGCTAAGTACCTCCGGGGAGCTGTTTTTT. Complete variable domain (other parts from reference TRBV7-2 and TRBJ2-2): GAGVSQSPSNKVTEKGKDVELRCDPISGHTALYWYRQSLGQGLEFLIYFQGNSAPDKSGLPSDRFSAERTGGSVSTLTIQRTQQEDSAVYLCASRLSTSGELFFGEGSRLTVL.

This clonotype came up a few times. This chain connects TRBV20-1 to TRBJ2-5; TRBD1 agrees at 7 bases. Germline lookup yields CDR1 DFQATT and CDR2 SNEGSKA (reference sequence). CDR3 length: 17 amino acids. V lost 5 bases to trimming and J lost 2 bases; unmatched junction nucleotides: 17. DNA for the CDR3: TGCAGTGCTTCTAAATGGTTACAGGGGATGGGGCAAGAGACCCAGTACTTC. Encoded protein: CSASKWLQGMGQETQYF.

This rearrangement joins TRBV20-1 to TRBJ1-5; D is ambiguous. V lost 3 bases and J 5 bases, leaving 11 bases between the germline ends. The CDR3 runs to 13 residues. Germline CDR1 DFQATT, CDR2 SNEGSKA (reference sequence). The CDR3 DNA reads TGCAGTGCTAGTGCTCAGCGGTATCAGCCCCAGCATTTT. This translates into CSASAQRYQPQHF.

The chain's CDR3 is CSATPGLAGAIGELFF. CDR3 DNA sequence: TGCAGTGCCACCCCGGGACTAGCGGGAGCCATCGGGGAGCTGTTTTTT. This chain uses TRBV20-1 with TRBJ2-2, with TRBD2 matching over 14 bases. The junction had 10 bases not matched to a gene; V was cut back by 6 bases and J by 7 bases. The length of the CDR3 is 16 residues. Germline lookup yields CDR1 DFQATT and CDR2 SNEGSKA (reference sequence).

Of note for this clonotype: Given a much more abundant clone one base away, this may be a read error. The rearrangement joins TRBV28 to TRBJ1-1; D uncertain. The CDR3 length is 11 residues. Per germline, CDR1 MDHEN and CDR2 SYDVKM. Trimming cost V 5 bases and J 1 base, with 2 bases left between them. DNA for the CDR3: TGTGCCAGCAGTGCGAACACTGAAGCTTTCTTT. Residues: CASSANTEAFF.

This chain connects TRBV2 to TRBJ1-5, with TRBD1 matching 7 bases. The CDR3 extends over 14 amino acids. The germline gives CDR1 SNHLY, CDR2 FYNNEI. After removal of 8 bases from V and 3 bases from J, the junction contained 7 bases not matched to a gene. CDR3 DNA sequence: TGTGCCAGCGGCCAGGGACAGAACAATCAGCCCCAGCATTTT. Translating it yields CASGQGQNNQPQHF.

This clonotype appeared a few times. The chain employs TRBV5-1 and TRBJ2-7; TRBD2 aligns across 9 bases. V lost 4 bases and J lost 3; bases outside the gene matches: 8. Germline lookup yields CDR1 SGHRS and CDR2 YFSETQ. This CDR3 is 15 amino acids long. CDR3 DNA sequence: TGCGCCAGCAGCCAAGGGACTAGCCGGGGCTACGAGCAGTACTTC. As protein: CASSQGTSRGYEQYF.

This clonotype was observed a single time. This chain links TRBV20-1 with TRBJ2-5, with 8 bases fitting TRBD2. V gave up 4 bases and J gave up 4 bases; unmatched junction bases: 11. Per the germline V gene, CDR1 is DFQATT and CDR2 is SNEGSKA (reference sequence). The CDR3 has 15 residues. The CDR3 nucleotides are TGCAGTGCTAACCAACCGGGACTAGGGGGAGAGACCCAGTACTTC. It is translated as CSANQPGLGGETQYF.

This clonotype has more than one count but fewer than ten. The V and J genes are TRBV2 and TRBJ2-6, with D possibly TRBD2 on 7 matching bases. The CDR3 sequence is 17 residues long. The V end lost 6 bases, the J end lost 0 bases, and 15 bases lay between the germline ends. Germline V gene data show CDR1 as SNHLY and CDR2 as FYNNEI. CDR3 in DNA: TGTGCCAGCAGGCCGGCGGGGGCCCACTCTGGGGCCAACGTCCTGACTTTC. It translates to CASRPAGAHSGANVLTF.

This chain links TRBV20-1 with TRBJ2-3; tentatively, D is TRBD1 (6 bases). Trimming removed 6 bases from V and 12 bases from J, with 16 bases in between. CDR3 length equals 11 residues. CDR1 DFQATT and CDR2 SNEGSKA come from the germline V gene (reference sequence). CDR3 nucleotides: TGCAGTGCGGTCGAACAGGGAAACCAGTATTTT. Translating gives CSAVEQGNQYF.

The CDR3 loop reads CASTASGDYNEQFF. CDR3 DNA: TGTGCCAGCACCGCTAGCGGGGACTACAATGAGCAGTTCTTC. The chain links TRBV25-1 to TRBJ2-1; 9 bases line up with TRBD2. After removal of 7 bases from V and 3 bases from J, the junction contained 4 bases not matched to a gene. Germline CDR1 and CDR2: MGHDK and SYGVNS. The CDR3 has 14 amino acids.

This clonotype was detected ten times or more. The V gene is TRBV28, the J gene TRBJ2-2; 7 positions agree with TRBD1. CDR1 is MDHEN, CDR2 SYDVKM, per germline. V gave up 6 bases and J gave up 1 base; unmatched junction bases: 5. The CDR3 length is 15 residues. The CDR3 loop is CASRTDRVNTGELFF. The CDR3 DNA reads TGTGCCAGCAGAACCGACAGGGTGAACACCGGGGAGCTGTTTTTT.

The genes are TRBV2 and TRBJ2-7; tentatively, D is TRBD1 (5 bases). The CDR3 sequence is 13 residues long. The germline V and J ends were trimmed by 1 base and 4 bases, with 8 bases remaining between them. The germline V gene encodes CDR1 SNHLY and CDR2 FYNNEI. CDR3 bases: TGTGCCAGCAGTGAAGGGACAAGTTACGAGCAGTACTTC. As protein: CASSEGTSYEQYF.

This clonotype was counted a few times. The chain combines TRBV20-1 with TRBJ2-1; 11 positions agree with TRBD2. CDR3 length: 18 residues. Looked up from germline, CDR1 is DFQATT and CDR2 is SNEGSKA (reference sequence). Unmatched junction bases numbered 17, after V lost 6 bases and J lost 4 bases. Here the CDR3 reads CSAGLGLAGGSWYNEQFF. CDR3 DNA: TGCAGTGCCGGACTGGGGCTAGCGGGAGGAAGTTGGTACAATGAGCAGTTCTTC.

This clonotype came up a few times. This chain joins TRBV4-2 and TRBJ2-2; 9 bases line up with TRBD2. The V segment lost 6 bases and the J segment 0 bases; nucleotides outside the gene matches: 2. Germline V lookup: CDR1 LGHNA, CDR2 YNFKEQ. The CDR3 is 15 amino acids. The CDR3 reads CASSRTSANTGELFF. As DNA, the CDR3 is TGTGCCAGCAGTAGGACTAGCGCGAACACCGGGGAGCTGTTTTTT.